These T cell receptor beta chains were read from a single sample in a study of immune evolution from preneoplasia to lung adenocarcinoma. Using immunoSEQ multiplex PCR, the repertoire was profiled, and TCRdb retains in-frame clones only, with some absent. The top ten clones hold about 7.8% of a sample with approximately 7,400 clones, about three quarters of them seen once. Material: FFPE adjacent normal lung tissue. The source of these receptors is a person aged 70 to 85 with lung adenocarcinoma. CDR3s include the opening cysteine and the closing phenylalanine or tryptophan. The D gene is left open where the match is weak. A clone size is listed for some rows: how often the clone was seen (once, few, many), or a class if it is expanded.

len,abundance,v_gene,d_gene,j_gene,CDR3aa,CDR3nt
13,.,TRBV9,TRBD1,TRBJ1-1,CASSVGTGTEAFF,TGTGCCAGCAGCGTTGGGACAGGCACTGAAGCTTTCTTT
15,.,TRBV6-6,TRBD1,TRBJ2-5,CASSLSYRGRETQYF,TGTGCCAGCAGTTTGAGCTACAGGGGGCGGGAGACCCAGTACTTC
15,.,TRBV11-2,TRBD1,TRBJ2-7,CASSLDNRGYHEQYF,TGTGCCAGCAGCTTAGATAACAGGGGATACCACGAGCAGTACTTC
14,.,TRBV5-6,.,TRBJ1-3,CASSSDSSGNTIYF,TGTGCCAGCAGCTCCGACAGCTCTGGAAACACCATATATTTT
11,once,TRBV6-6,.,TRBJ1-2,CASGPGPFITF,TGTGCCAGTGGACCGGGACCCTTTATAACCTTC
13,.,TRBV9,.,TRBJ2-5,CASSARVKETQYF,TGTGCCAGCAGCGCCAGGGTTAAGGAGACCCAGTACTTC
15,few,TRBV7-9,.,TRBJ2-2,CASSPSARNTGELFF,TGTGCCAGCAGCCCTTCGGCCAGGAACACCGGGGAGCTGTTTTTT
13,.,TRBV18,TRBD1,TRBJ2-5,CASSPGQGETQYF,TGTGCCAGCTCACCCGGACAGGGAGAGACCCAGTACTTC
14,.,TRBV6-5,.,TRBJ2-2,CASSYAWNTGELFF,TGTGCCAGCAGTTACGCTTGGAACACCGGGGAGCTGTTTTTT
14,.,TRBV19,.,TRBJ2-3,CASGSGRGADTQYF,TGTGCCAGTGGTTCGGGGAGGGGGGCAGATACGCAGTATTTT
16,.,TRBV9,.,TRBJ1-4,CASSGESGAPNEKLFF,TGTGCCAGCAGCGGAGAATCGGGGGCCCCTAATGAAAAACTGTTTTTT
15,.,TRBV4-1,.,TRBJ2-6,CASSQPHSGANVLTF,TGCGCCAGCAGCCAGCCCCACTCTGGGGCCAACGTCCTGACTTTC
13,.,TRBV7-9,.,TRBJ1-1,CASSLGGTGEAFF,TGTGCCAGCAGCTTAGGGGGAACGGGGGAAGCTTTCTTT
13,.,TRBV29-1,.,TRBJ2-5,CSVAGGRVETQYF,TGCAGCGTTGCGGGGGGCCGGGTAGAGACCCAGTACTTC
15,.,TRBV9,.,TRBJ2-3,CASSVAGQVADTQYF,TGTGCCAGCAGCGTAGCAGGGCAAGTTGCAGATACGCAGTATTTT
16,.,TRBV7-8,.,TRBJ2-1,CASSLYWFKGDNEQFF,TGTGCCAGCAGCTTATATTGGTTCAAGGGGGACAATGAGCAGTTCTTC
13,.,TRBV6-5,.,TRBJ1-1,CASSYSGVGEAFF,TGTGCCAGCAGTTACTCGGGGGTAGGTGAAGCTTTCTTT
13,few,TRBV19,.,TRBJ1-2,CASSSMRVYGYTF,TGTGCCAGTAGTTCGATGAGGGTCTATGGCTACACCTTC
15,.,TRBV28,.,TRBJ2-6,CASNKLVSGANVLTF,TGTGCCAGCAATAAGTTGGTCTCTGGGGCCAACGTCCTGACTTTC
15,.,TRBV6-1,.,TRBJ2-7,CASSDQPGQNYEQYF,TGTGCCAGCAGTGATCAGCCGGGACAAAACTACGAGCAGTACTTC
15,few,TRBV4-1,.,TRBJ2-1,CASSQTGKGHNEQFF,TGCGCCAGCAGCCAAACAGGGAAGGGCCACAATGAGCAGTTCTTC
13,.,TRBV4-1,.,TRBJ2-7,CASSPSTAYEQYF,TGCGCCAGCAGCCCAAGCACAGCCTACGAGCAGTACTTC
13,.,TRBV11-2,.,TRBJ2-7,CASSLGYGYEQYF,TGTGCCAGCAGCTTAGGTTACGGCTACGAGCAGTACTTC
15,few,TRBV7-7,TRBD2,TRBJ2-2,CASSPTSGSVGELFF,TGTGCCAGCAGCCCGACTAGCGGGAGCGTCGGGGAGCTGTTTTTT
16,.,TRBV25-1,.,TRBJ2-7,CASSDSPRSRSYEQYF,TGTGCCAGCAGTGACAGCCCCAGATCCAGATCCTACGAGCAGTACTTC
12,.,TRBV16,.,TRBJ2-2,CASSQLQGELFF,TGTGCCAGCAGCCAACTACAGGGGGAGCTGTTTTTT
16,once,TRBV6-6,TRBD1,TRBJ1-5,CASSVSGTGGYQPQHF,TGTGCCAGCAGTGTTTCCGGGACAGGGGGTTATCAGCCCCAGCATTTT
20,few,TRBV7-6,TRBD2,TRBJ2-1,CASSGVISTSGGRAYNEQFF,TGTGCCAGCAGCGGGGTTATAAGTACTAGCGGGGGGAGGGCCTACAATGAGCAGTTCTTC
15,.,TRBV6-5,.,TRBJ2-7,CASSYSRGTPYEQYF,TGTGCCAGCAGTTACTCGCGCGGAACCCCCTACGAGCAGTACTTC
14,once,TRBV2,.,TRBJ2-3,CASSGRTSTDTQYF,TGTGCCAGCAGTGGACGAACCTCCACAGATACGCAGTATTTT
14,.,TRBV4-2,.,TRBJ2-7,CASSPAGTGYEQYF,TGTGCCAGCAGCCCGGCCGGGACCGGCTACGAGCAGTACTTC
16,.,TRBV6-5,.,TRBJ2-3,CASSYSTPPGTDTQYF,TGTGCCAGCAGTTACTCCACTCCCCCCGGCACAGATACGCAGTATTTT
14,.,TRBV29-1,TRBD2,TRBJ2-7,CSVTTSGRTYEQYF,TGCAGCGTTACCACTAGCGGGAGGACTTACGAGCAGTACTTC
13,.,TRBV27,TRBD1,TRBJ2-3,CASTPGGRDTQYF,TGTGCCAGCACACCAGGGGGCAGGGATACGCAGTATTTT
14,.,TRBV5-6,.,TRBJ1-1,CASSLYAGNTEAFF,TGTGCCAGCAGCTTGTACGCAGGGAACACTGAAGCTTTCTTT
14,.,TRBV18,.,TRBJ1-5,CASSPGDSNQPQHF,TGTGCCAGCTCACCAGGGGACAGCAATCAGCCCCAGCATTTT
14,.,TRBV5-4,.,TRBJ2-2,CASSLASPGGELFF,TGTGCCAGCAGCTTGGCCAGCCCCGGCGGGGAGCTGTTTTTT
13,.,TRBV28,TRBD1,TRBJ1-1,CASTLTGGTEAFF,TGTGCCAGCACCCTGACAGGGGGCACTGAAGCTTTCTTT
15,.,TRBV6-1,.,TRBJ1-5,CASSPEPYSNQPQHF,TGTGCCAGCAGTCCGGAGCCCTATAGCAATCAGCCCCAGCATTTT
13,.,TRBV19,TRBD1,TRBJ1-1,CASSIDREGEAFF,TGTGCCAGTAGTATTGACAGGGAGGGAGAAGCTTTCTTT
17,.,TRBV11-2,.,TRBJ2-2,CASSPGGAGRNTGELFF,TGTGCCAGCAGCCCCGGCGGGGCGGGGAGGAACACCGGGGAGCTGTTTTTT
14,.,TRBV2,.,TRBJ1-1,CASTAGLINTEAFF,TGTGCCAGCACTGCCGGCCTCATTAACACTGAAGCTTTCTTT
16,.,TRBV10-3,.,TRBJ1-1,CAISDPGLGEGTEAFF,TGTGCCATCAGTGACCCTGGACTCGGGGAGGGCACTGAAGCTTTCTTT
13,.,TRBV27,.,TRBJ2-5,CASSETGKETQYF,TGTGCCAGCAGTGAAACAGGGAAAGAGACCCAGTACTTC
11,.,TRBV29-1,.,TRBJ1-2,CSVGDGYGYTF,TGCAGCGTTGGGGATGGCTATGGCTACACCTTC
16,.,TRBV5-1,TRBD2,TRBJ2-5,CASSLSFSGAQETQYF,TGCGCCAGCAGCTTGAGTTTTAGCGGGGCCCAAGAGACCCAGTACTTC
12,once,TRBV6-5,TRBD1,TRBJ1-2,CASSRTGEGYTF,TGTGCCAGCAGCCGGACAGGGGAAGGCTACACCTTC
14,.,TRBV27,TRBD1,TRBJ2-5,CASSLTGTGETQYF,TGTGCCAGCAGTTTAACCGGGACAGGGGAGACCCAGTACTTC